Here is one T cell receptor beta chain with its context. Profiling relied on immunoSEQ multiplex PCR, and the TCRdb table lists in-frame clones only, not all of them. This sample has hundreds of thousands of clones, with roughly 94% found just once. The sample originates from a study of shared T cell receptors in the human thymus. V was clipped by 6 bases and J by 4 bases, with 12 bases between them. Germline V lookup: CDR1 MNHNS, CDR2 SASEGT. The CDR3 contains 13 residues. This sequence joins TRBV6-1 and TRBJ1-2; D not certain. The source is a human donor. The sample taken for sequencing was thymocytes. The CDR3: CASSPRGSYGYTF. The CDR3 coding sequence is TGTGCCAGCAGCCCCCGGGGTTCCTATGGCTACACCTTC.